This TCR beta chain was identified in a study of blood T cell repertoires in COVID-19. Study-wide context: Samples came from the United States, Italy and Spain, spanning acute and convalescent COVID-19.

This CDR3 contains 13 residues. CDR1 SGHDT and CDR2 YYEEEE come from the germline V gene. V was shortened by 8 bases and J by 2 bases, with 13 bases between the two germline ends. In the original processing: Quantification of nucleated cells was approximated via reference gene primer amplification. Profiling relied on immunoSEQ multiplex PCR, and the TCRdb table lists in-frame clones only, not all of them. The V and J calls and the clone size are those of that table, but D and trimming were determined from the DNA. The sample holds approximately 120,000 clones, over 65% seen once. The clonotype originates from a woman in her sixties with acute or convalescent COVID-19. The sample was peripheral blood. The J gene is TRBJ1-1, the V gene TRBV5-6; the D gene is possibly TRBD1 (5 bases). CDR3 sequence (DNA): TGTGCCAGTAGCCCGGGACTCAACACTGAAGCTTTCTTT. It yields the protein CASSPGLNTEAFF.